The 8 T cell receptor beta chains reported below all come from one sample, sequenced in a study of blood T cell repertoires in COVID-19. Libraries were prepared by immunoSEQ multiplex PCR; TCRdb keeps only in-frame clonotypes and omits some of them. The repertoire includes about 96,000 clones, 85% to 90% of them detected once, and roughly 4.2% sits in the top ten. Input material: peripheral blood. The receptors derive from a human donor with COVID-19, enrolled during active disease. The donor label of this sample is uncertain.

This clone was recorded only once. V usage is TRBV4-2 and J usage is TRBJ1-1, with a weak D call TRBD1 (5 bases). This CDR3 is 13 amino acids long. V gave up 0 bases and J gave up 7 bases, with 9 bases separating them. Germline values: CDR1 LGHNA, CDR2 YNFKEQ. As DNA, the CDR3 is TGTGCCAGCAGCCAAGATGGGGCCGGTGAAGCTTTCTTT. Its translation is CASSQDGAGEAFF.

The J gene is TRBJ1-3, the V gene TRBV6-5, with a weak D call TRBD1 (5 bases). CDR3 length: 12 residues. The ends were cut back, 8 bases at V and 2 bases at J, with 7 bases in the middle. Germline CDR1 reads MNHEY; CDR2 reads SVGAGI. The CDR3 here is CASGGAGNTIYF. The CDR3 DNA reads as TGTGCCAGCGGGGGGGCTGGAAACACCATATATTTT.

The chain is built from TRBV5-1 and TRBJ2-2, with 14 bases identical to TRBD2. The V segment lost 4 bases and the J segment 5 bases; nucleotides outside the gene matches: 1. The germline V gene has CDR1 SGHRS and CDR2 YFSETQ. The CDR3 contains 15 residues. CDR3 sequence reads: CASSRTSGRTGELFF. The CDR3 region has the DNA TGCGCCAGCAGCCGGACTAGCGGGAGGACCGGGGAGCTGTTTTTT.

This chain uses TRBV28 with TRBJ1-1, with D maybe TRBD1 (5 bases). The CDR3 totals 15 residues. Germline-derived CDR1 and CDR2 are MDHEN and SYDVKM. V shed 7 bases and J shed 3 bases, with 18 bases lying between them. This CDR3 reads CASIILGGRDTEAFF. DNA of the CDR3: TGTGCCAGCATTATTCTGGGGGGTAGGGACACTGAAGCTTTCTTT.

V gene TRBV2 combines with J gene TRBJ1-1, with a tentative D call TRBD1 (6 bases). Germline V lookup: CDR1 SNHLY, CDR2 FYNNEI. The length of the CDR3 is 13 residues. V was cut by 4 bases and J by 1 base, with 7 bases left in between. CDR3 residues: CASSADRNTEAFF. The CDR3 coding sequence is TGTGCCAGCAGTGCGGACAGGAACACTGAAGCTTTCTTT.

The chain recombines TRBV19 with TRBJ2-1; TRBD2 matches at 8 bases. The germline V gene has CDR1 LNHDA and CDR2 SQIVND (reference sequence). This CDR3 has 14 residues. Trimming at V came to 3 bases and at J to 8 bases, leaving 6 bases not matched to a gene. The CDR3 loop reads CASSIGGRRDEQFF. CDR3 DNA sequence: TGTGCCAGTAGTATTGGCGGGAGGCGAGATGAGCAGTTCTTC.

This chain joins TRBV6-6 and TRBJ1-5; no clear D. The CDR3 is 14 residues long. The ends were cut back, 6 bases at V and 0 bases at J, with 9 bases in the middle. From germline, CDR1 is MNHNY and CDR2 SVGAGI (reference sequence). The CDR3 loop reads CASRNQYSNQPQHF. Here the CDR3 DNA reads TGTGCCAGCAGGAACCAGTATAGCAATCAGCCCCAGCATTTT.

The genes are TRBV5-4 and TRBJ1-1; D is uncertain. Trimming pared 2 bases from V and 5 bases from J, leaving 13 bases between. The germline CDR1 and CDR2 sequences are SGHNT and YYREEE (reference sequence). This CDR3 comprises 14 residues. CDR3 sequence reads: CASSLEAFGTEAFF. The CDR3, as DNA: TGTGCCAGCAGCTTAGAGGCCTTTGGGACTGAAGCTTTCTTT.